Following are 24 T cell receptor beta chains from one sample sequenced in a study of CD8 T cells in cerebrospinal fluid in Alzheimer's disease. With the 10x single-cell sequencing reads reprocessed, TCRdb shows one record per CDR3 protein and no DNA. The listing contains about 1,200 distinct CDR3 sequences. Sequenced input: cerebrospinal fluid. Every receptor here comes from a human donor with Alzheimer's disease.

CDR3 protein: CASDYQGDRASYEQYF. This sequence joins TRBV2 and TRBJ2-7; TCRdb returns TRBD1, unconfirmable since there is no DNA. Germline CDR1 reads SNHLY; CDR2 reads FYNNEI. The CDR3 runs 16 residues.

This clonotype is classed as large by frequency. The CDR3 loop is CASSSTFAGYTF. V is TRBV5-1 and J is TRBJ1-2. The CDR3 consists of 12 residues. Per the germline V gene, CDR1 is SGHRS and CDR2 is YFSETQ.

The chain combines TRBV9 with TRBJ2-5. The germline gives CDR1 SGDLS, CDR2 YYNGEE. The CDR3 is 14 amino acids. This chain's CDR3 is CASSSRIMGETQYF.

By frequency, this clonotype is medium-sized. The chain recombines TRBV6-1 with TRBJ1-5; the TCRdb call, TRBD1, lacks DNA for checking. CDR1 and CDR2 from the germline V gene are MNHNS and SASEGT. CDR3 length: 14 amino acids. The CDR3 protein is CASTTGGFSQPQHF.

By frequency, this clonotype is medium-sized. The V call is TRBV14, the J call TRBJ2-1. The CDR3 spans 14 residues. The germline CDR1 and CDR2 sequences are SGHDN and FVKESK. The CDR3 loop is CASSQEASSGEQFF.

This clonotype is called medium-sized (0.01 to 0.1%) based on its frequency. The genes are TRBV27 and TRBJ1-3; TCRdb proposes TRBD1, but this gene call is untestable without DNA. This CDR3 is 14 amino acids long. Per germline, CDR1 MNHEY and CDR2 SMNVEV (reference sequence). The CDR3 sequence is CASSLRGSGNTIYF.

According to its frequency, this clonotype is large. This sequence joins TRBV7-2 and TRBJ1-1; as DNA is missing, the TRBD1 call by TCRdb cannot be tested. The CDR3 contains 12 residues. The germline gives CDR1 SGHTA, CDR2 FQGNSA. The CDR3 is CASSFGQPEAFF.

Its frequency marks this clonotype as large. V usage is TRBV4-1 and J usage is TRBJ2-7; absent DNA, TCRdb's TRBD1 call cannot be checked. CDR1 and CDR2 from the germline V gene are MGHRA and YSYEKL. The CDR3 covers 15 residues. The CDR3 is CASSPDPGQGREQYF.

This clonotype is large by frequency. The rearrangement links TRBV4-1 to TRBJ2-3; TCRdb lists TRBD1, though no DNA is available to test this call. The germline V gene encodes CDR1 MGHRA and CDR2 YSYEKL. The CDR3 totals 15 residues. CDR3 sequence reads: CASSQPGQGGDTQYF.

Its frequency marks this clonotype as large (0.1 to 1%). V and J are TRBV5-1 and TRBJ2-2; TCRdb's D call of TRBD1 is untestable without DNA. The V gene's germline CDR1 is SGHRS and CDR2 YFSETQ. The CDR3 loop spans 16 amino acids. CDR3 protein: CASSPNGQGNTGELFF.

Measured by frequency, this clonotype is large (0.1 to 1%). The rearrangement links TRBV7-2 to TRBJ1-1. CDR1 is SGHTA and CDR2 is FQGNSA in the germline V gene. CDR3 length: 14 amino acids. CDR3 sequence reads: CASSLTGTITEAFF.

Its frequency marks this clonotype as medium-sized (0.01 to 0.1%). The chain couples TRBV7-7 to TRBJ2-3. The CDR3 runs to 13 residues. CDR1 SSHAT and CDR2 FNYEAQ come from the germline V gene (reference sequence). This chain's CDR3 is CASSLLGPDTQYF.

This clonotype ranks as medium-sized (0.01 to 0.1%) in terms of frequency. The CDR3 sequence: CASSLQHSNRVGYSNEQFF. J is TRBJ2-1 and V is TRBV7-6; TCRdb gives TRBD1 as the D gene, but with no DNA this cannot be confirmed. Germline V gene data show CDR1 as SGHVS and CDR2 as FNYEAQ. The CDR3 is 19 residues long.

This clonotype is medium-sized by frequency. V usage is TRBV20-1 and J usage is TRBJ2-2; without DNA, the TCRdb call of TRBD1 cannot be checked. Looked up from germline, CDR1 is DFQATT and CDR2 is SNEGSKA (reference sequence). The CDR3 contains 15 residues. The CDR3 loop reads CSARPWDSYTGELFF.

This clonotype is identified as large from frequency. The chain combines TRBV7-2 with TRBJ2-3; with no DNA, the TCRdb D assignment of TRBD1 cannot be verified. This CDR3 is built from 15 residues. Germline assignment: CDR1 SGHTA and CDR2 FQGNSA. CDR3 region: CASSWSRGSTDTQYF. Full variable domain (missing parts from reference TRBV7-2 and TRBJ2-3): GAGVSQSPSNKVTEKGKDVELRCDPISGHTALYWYRQSLGQGLEFLIYFQGNSAPDKSGLPSDRFSAERTGGSVSTLTIQRTQQEDSAVYLCASSWSRGSTDTQYFGPGTRLTVL.

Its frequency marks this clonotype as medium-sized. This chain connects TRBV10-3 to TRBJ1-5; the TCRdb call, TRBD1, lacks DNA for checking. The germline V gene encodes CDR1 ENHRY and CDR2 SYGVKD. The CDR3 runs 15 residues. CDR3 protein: CAISTGQGGNQPQHF.

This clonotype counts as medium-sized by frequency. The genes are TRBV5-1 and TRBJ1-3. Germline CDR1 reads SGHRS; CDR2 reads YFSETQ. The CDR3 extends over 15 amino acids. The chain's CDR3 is CASSPNDNSGNTIYF. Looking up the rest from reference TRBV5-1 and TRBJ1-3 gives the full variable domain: KAGVTQTPRYLIKTRGQQVTLSCSPISGHRSVSWYQQTPGQGLQFLFEYFSETQRNKGNFPGRFSGRQFSNSRSEMNVSTLELGDSALYLCASSPNDNSGNTIYFGEGSWLTVV.

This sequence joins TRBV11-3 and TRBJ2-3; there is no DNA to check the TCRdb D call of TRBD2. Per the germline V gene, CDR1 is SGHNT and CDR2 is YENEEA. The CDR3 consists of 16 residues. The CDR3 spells CASSPSIRAGTDTQYF.

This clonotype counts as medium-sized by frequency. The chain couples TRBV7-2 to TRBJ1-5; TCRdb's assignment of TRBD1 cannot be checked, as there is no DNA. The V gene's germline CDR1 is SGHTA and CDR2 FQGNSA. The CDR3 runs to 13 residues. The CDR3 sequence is CASSPDRDQPQHF.

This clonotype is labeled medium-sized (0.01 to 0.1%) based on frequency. CDR3 residues: CASSVNTATDTQYF. J is TRBJ2-3 and V is TRBV9. Germline-derived CDR1 and CDR2 are SGDLS and YYNGEE. The CDR3 covers 14 residues.

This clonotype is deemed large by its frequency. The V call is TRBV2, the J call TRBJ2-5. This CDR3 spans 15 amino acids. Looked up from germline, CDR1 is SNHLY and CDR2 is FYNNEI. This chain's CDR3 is CASSEWRSNQETQYF.

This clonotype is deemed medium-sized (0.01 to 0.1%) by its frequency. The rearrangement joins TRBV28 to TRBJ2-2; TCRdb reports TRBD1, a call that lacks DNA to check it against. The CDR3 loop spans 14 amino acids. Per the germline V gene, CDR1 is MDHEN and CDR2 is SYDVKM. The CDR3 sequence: CATLAQSRPGELFF.

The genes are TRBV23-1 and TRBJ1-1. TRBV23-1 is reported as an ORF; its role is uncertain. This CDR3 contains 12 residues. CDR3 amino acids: CASSTTSAEAFF.

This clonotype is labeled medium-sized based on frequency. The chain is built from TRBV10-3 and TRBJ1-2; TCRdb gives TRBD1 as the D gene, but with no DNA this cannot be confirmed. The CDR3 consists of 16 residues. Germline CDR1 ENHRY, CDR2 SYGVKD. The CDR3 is CAISGDMDRGLYGYTF.